The clone carrying this T cell receptor (beta chain) was counted many times. The antigen remains undetermined. From 300 to 450 ng of RNA, a library with molecular barcoded alpha/delta and beta/gamma adaptors was made. TCRdb called the reads again in MiXCR, with one record for every CDR3 protein. The top ten hold about 10% of the sample, which has 85,000 to 100,000 distinct CDR3 sequences, 20% to 25% seen once. This CDR3 spans 11 amino acids. In germline, CDR1 is MNHNY, CDR2 SVGAGI (reference sequence). V lost 6 bases, J lost 7 bases, and 9 bases lay in between. The sample comes from a study of read filtering for tumor transcriptome and immune sequencing. Study conclusions and caveats: Approximately 80% of IR-seq clonotypes had one read, totaling about 3.5% of reads; RNA-seq: 74.6% and 44.6%.

Every patient had bone marrow sampled while the disease was active. What was sequenced was a population of CD138-negative cells sorted from bone marrow. The chain uses TRBV6-6 and TRBJ1-1; D is ambiguous. This receptor was obtained from a donor aged 40 or over with multiple myeloma. The CDR3 sequence is CASRHYSEAFF. CDR3 bases: TGTGCCAGCAGACACTACAGTGAAGCTTTCTTT.